This TCR beta chain was sequenced during a study of blood T cell repertoires in COVID-19 (dated by TCRdb to the early 2020s). With regard to the full study: Samples covering the acute and convalescent phases of COVID-19 were provided by collaborators in the United States, Italy and Spain. The prospective study material was composed of cDNA or gDNA derived from T cells, B-cell-depleted T cells, or PBMCs. Deeply sampled blood TCRbeta repertoires from subjects exposed to, actively infected with, or recovered from COVID-19 were included in the dataset. The repertoires were released in a freely available public database meant as a resource for research on the immune response to SARS-CoV-2. The samples were drawn from the first 160 participants of the ongoing ImmuneRACE study and from over a thousand subjects provided by 6 global collaborators. Sample metadata almost always included a de-identified subject ID, COVID-19 status, age in years and sex. Where HLA class I and class II types were available, the types were taken from metadata supplied by the sample provider, not from assay-based typing.

Enrolling through a virtual design, the prospective study's participants ranged in age from roughly 18 to 100 years and lived across 24 United States geographic areas. To assign participants to cohorts, the prospective study relied on clinical history that participants themselves reported in a screening survey and a study questionnaire. Recovered participants in ImmuneRACE Cohort 3 were defined as having two consecutive negative NP/OP PCR tests, clearance from a healthcare professional, or resolution of symptoms. Mobile phlebotomists in the prospective study collected whole blood, serum and a nasopharyngeal or oropharyngeal swab from every participant. Additional blood draws and questionnaires over a 2-month period could optionally be provided by prospective study participants. Before DNA extraction, prospective study blood samples were shipped either frozen or at room temperature. The germline V gene gives CDR1 as MGHRA and CDR2 as YSYEKL. Taken from cysteine to phenylalanine, the CDR3 has 15 residues. Only CDR3 DNA remains: 45 bases, in frame from the first base. Clipping removes 3 bases from V and 6 bases from J, with 9 as the unmatched junction base count.

Points the paper makes about the study in general: The amount of clinical and demographic metadata varied by source and participant and was provided uncurated.

As for this clone: This receptor's antigen is unknown. No clone much larger than this one lies a single base away; base qualities are absent.

TCRbeta CDR3 regions were amplified from genomic DNA by means of the immunoSEQ Assay, a bias-controlled multiplex PCR. The published analysis was carried out like this. The number of nucleated cells in each sample was estimated by amplification of reference gene primers within the assay. To quantify the absolute abundance of each unique TCRbeta CDR3 rearrangement, sequence reads were collapsed and filtered. For each sample, productive Simpson clonality was calculated as the square root of Simpson's diversity index across productive rearrangements. TCRdb's version of the immuneACCESS table is confined to in-frame rearrangements and falls short of the full clone set. An unresolved V gene accounts for under half of the shortfall where checked; the remainder is of unknown origin. The V and J calls and clone size come from that table; D and trimming were worked out from the DNA. Here the sample has a few hundred thousand clones; 90% occur a single time. Clones ranked in the top ten supply under 0.7% of the sample.

Sequenced input: PBMCs or T cells enriched from blood (not recorded which). The source is a man aged 18 to 35 who had recovered from COVID-19. The chain couples TRBV4-1 to TRBJ2-3, and TRBD2 matches 7 of the central bases. The DNA sequence is TGCGCCAGCAGCCAGGCCAGACTAGCTCCGGATACGCAGTATTTT. Translated, this gives CASSQARLAPDTQYF.